These 6 T cell receptor beta chains were all obtained from the same sample, sequenced in a study of cytomegalovirus exposure and HLA in healthy donors. The PCR made use of 60 Vbeta and 13 Jbeta primers. Using immunoSEQ multiplex PCR, the repertoire was profiled, and TCRdb retains in-frame clones only, with some absent. The data show 100,000 to 120,000 clones, about 86% seen once. The source material was PBMCs. The receptors here all came from a man aged 40-50 years in good health and CMV-seronegative.

This chain joins TRBV19 and TRBJ2-7, with TRBD1 identical over 7 bases. Trimming took 5 bases from V and 9 from J; bases not matched to a gene: 10. The CDR3 length is 13 residues. Germline CDR1 is LNHDA and CDR2 is SQIVND (reference sequence). The CDR3 sequence: CASSATGARAQYF. CDR3 in DNA: TGTGCCAGTAGTGCAACAGGGGCCCGAGCGCAGTACTTC.

The CDR3 nucleotides read TGTGCCTGGAGCCTGGGGACAGCGAACACTGAAGCTTTCTTT. Translating it yields CAWSLGTANTEAFF. The chain links TRBV30 to TRBJ1-1; 7 nucleotides agree with TRBD1. CDR1 and CDR2 (germline): GTSNPN, SVGIG (reference sequence). The J segment lost 1 base and the V segment lost 3 bases, leaving 5 bases of the junction unmatched. The CDR3 loop spans 14 amino acids.

The chain links TRBV6-6 to TRBJ1-6; D gene unclear. Trimming took off 5 bases at V and 0 bases at J, with 8 bases between the two ends. The CDR3 contains 15 residues. Germline lookup yields CDR1 MNHNY and CDR2 SVGAGI (reference sequence). This chain's CDR3 is CASSPSLSYNSPLHF. Here the CDR3 DNA reads TGTGCCAGCAGTCCCAGTCTCTCCTATAATTCACCCCTCCACTTT.

The chain is built from TRBV18 and TRBJ1-2, with D perhaps matching TRBD1 (6 bases). V was cut by 2 bases and J by 8 bases, with 15 bases left in between. This CDR3 contains 14 residues. Germline loops: CDR1 KGHSH, CDR2 LQKENI. The CDR3 here is CASSPGKGVDGYTF. DNA for the CDR3: TGTGCCAGCTCACCAGGAAAGGGGGTGGACGGCTACACCTTC.

On this clone itself: At one boundary the junction diverges from the germline segment, which might be a read error. The chain combines TRBV29-1 with TRBJ2-7; 8 bases align to TRBD2. The CDR3 has 14 amino acids. CDR1 SQVTM and CDR2 ANQGSEA come from the germline V gene. CDR3 nucleotide sequence: TGCATCGTTGCCGGGGGGGAAGGGTCCTACGAGCAGTACTTC. Its translation is CIVAGGEGSYEQYF.

The chain joins TRBV2 to TRBJ1-2; 7 positions agree with TRBD1. The CDR3 is made up of 14 amino acids. Per the germline V gene, CDR1 is SNHLY and CDR2 is FYNNEI. Losses at the gene ends were 3 bases for V and 9 bases for J; bases not matched to a gene: 10. For the CDR3, the DNA is TGTGCCAGCAGTGATGGGACAGAGTTATCCAGCTACACCTTC. Translated, it gives CASSDGTELSSYTF. Complete variable domain (other parts from reference TRBV2 and TRBJ1-2): EPEVTQTPSHQVTQMGQEVILRCVPISNHLYFYWYRQILGQKVEFLVSFYNNEISEKSEIFDDQFSVERPDGSNFTLKIRSTKLEDSAMYFCASSDGTELSSYTFGSGTRLTVV.